The clone carrying this TCR beta chain was seen at least ten times. Antigen unknown. RNA transcripts were the template for amplifying TCR beta CDR3 regions. When the TCR CDR3 underwent first-round RT-PCR, the HTBI primer set was used. TCRdb passed the multiplex PCR reads through MiXCR, listing each CDR3 protein once. Among 150,000 to 200,000 distinct CDR3 sequences listed, about 9% were seen once. These data come from a study of T cells in Graves' hyperthyroidism and ophthalmopathy. Between the trimmed V and J ends, which lost 6 bases and 3 bases, there was a span of 9 bases. The germline CDR1 and CDR2 sequences are MNHNS and SASEGT. CDR3 length: 13 residues. Regarding the study as a whole: Most thyroid clonotypes that were expanded above 0.001 also turned up in blood.

The receptor was isolated from a woman aged 18-29 years with Graves' hyperthyroidism that later progressed to Graves' ophthalmopathy. Sequenced material: blood. This sequence joins TRBV6-1 and TRBJ2-1, with D unresolved. Here the CDR3 DNA reads TGTGCCAGCAGGGTAGAGCTCTACAATGAGCAGTTCTTC. This sequence encodes CASRVELYNEQFF.